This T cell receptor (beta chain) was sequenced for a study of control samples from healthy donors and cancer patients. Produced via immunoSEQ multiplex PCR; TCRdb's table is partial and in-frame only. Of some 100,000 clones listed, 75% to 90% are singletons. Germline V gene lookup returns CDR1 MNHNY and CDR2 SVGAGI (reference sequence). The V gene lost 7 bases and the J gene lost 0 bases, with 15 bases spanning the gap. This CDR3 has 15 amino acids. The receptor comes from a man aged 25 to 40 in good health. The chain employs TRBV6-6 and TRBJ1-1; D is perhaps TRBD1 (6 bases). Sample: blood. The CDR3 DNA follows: TGTGCCAGCACAAGAACTCAGGGGTTGAACACTGAAGCTTTCTTT. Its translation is CASTRTQGLNTEAFF.